This TCR beta chain derives from a study of regulatory T cells in long-lasting Graves disease. In its sample, this clonotype was seen many times. The CDR3 covers 15 residues. Trimming took off 10 bases at V and 0 bases at J, with 18 bases between the two ends. Germline V gene lookup returns CDR1 MDHEN and CDR2 SYDVKM. Time point in this sample: persistent/refractory GD, antithyroid drugs over 5 years with positive TRAb. There was RNA extracted from PBMCs, and the TCR library was made from it. Arm-PCR of CDR3 regions with iRepertoire HTBI primers generated TCR beta libraries. In TCRdb, the multiplex PCR reads were re-called with MiXCR into one record per CDR3 protein. Of some 440,000 distinct CDR3 sequences listed, around 21% are singletons.

The source is a female donor with Graves disease. Sequenced here: peripheral blood mononuclear cells (PBMCs), sampled when the disease was refractory, from a patient treated with antithyroid drugs. The rearrangement uses TRBV28 and TRBJ1-1; D gene uncertain. CDR3 bases: TGTGCCAACAAACCCTTAGGGAATATGAACACTGAAGCTTTCTTT. It yields the protein CANKPLGNMNTEAFF.